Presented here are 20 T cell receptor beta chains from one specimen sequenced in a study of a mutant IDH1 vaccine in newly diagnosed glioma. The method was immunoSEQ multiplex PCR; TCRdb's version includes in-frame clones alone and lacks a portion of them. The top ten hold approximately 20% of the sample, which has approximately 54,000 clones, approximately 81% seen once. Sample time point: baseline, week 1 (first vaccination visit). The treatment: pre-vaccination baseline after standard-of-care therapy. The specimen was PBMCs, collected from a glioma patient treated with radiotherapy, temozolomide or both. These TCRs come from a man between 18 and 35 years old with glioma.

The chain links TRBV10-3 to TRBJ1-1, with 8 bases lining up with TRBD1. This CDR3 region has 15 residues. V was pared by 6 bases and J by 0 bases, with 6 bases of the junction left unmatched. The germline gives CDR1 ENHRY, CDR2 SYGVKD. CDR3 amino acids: CAISQTGALNTEAFF. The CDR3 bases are TGTGCCATCAGCCAGACAGGGGCCCTGAACACTGAAGCTTTCTTT.

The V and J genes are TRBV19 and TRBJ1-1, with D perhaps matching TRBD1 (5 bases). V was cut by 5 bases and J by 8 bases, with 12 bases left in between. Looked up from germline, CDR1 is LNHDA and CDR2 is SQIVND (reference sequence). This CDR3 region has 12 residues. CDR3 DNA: TGTGCCAGTAGTCCCCTTTGGGGCGAAGCTTTCTTT. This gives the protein CASSPLWGEAFF.

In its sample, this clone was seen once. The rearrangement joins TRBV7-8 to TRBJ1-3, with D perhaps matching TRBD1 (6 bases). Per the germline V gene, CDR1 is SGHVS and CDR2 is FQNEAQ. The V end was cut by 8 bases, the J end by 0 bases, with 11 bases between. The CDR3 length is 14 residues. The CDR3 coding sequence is TGTGCCAGCTCGGGCAGGGGCTCTGGAAACACCATATATTTT. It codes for CASSGRGSGNTIYF. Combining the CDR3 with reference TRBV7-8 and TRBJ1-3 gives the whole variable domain GAGVSQSPRYKVAKRGQDVALRCDPISGHVSLFWYQQALGQGPEFLTYFQNEAQLDKSGLPSDRFFAERPEGSVSTLKIQRTQQEDSAVYLCASSGRGSGNTIYFGEGSWLTVV.

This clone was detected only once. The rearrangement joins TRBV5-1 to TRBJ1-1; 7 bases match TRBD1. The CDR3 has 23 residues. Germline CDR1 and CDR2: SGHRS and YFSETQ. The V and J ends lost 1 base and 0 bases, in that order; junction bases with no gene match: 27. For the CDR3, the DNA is TGCGCCAGCAGCTTGCCGCATACTACCGGGACAGTTCTTGAAACTGCCATGAACACTGAAGCTTTCTTT. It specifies CASSLPHTTGTVLETAMNTEAFF.

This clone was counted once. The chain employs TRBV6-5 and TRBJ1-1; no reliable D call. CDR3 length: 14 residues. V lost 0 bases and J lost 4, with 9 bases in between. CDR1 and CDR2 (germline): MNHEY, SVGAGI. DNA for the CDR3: TGTGCCAGCAGTTACTCGAATAGGGCCACTGAAGCTTTCTTT. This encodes CASSYSNRATEAFF.

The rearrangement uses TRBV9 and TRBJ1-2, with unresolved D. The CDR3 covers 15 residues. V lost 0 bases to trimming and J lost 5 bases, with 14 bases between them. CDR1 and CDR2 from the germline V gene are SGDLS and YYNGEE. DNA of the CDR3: TGTGCCAGCAGCGTAGAGCCCAGGTACGGGTATGGCTACACCTTC. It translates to CASSVEPRYGYGYTF.

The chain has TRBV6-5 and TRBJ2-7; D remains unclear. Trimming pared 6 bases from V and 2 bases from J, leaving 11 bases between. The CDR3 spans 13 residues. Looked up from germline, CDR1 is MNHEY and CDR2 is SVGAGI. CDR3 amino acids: CASRKRSPYEQYF. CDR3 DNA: TGTGCCAGCAGAAAGAGGAGCCCCTACGAGCAGTACTTC.

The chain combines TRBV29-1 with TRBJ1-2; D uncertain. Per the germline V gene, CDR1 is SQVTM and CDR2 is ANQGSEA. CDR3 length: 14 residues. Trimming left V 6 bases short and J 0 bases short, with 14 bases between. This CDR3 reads CSVRRTAANYGYTF. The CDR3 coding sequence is TGCAGCGTCCGGCGGACGGCAGCTAACTATGGCTACACCTTC.

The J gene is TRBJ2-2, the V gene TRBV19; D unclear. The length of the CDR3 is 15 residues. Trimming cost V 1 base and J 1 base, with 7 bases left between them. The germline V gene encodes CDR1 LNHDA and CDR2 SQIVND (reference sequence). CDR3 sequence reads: CASSIAVMNTGELFF. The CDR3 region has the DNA TGTGCCAGTAGTATAGCGGTAATGAACACCGGGGAGCTGTTTTTT.

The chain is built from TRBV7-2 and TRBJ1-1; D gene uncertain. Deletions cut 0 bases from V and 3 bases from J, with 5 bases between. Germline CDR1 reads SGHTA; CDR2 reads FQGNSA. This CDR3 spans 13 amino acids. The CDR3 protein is CASSLATDTEAFF. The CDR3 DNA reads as TGTGCCAGCAGCTTAGCGACGGACACTGAAGCTTTCTTT.

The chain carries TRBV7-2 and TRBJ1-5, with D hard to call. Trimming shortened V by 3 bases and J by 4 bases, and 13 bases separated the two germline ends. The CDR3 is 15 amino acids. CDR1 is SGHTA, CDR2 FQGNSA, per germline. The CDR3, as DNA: TGTGCCAGCAGCTTTTCCCGGGGATGGAATCAGCCCCAGCATTTT. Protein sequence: CASSFSRGWNQPQHF.

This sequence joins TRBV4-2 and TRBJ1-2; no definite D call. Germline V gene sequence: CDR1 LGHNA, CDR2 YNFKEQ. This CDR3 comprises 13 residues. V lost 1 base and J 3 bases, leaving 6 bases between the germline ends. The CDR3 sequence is CASSQGSYYGYTF. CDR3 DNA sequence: TGTGCCAGCAGCCAAGGATCGTACTATGGCTACACCTTC.

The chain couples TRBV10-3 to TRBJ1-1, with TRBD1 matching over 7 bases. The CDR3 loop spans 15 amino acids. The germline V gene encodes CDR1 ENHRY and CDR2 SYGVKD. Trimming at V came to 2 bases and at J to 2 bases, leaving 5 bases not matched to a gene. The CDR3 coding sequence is TGTGCCATCAGTGAGCCTACAGGGGCAAACACTGAAGCTTTCTTT. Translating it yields CAISEPTGANTEAFF.

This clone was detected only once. CDR3 DNA sequence: TGTGCCAGCAGCGTAGGGGGTGCATCTTTGGCCTACGAGCAGTACTTC. It is translated as CASSVGGASLAYEQYF. The rearrangement links TRBV9 to TRBJ2-7; D gene ambiguous. There are 16 residues in the CDR3. Trimming took off 0 bases at V and 2 bases at J, with 15 bases between the two ends. Germline values: CDR1 SGDLS, CDR2 YYNGEE.

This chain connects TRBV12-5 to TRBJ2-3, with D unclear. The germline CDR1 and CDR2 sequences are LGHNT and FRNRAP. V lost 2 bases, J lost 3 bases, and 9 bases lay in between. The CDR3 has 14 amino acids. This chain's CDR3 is CASGLLGLTDTQYF. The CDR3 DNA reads TGTGCTAGTGGTTTGTTAGGGCTAACAGATACGCAGTATTTT. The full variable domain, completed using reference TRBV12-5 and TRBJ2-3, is DARVTQTPRHKVTEMGQEVTMRCQPILGHNTVFWYRQTMMQGLELLAYFRNRAPLDDSGMPKDRFSAEMPDATLATLKIQPSEPRDSAVYFCASGLLGLTDTQYFGPGTRLTVL.

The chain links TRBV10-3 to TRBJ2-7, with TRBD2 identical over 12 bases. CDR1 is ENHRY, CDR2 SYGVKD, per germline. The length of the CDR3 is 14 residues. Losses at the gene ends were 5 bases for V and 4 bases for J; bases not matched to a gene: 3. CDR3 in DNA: TGTGCCATCAGTCCGACTAGCGGGGGTTACGAGCAGTACTTC. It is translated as CAISPTSGGYEQYF.

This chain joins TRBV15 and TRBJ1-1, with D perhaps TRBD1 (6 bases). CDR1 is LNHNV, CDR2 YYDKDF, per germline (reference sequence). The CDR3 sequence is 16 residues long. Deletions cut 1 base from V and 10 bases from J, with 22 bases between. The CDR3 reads CATSRVGTPGGGSAFF. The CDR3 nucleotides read TGTGCCACCAGCAGAGTAGGGACTCCTGGGGGCGGATCAGCTTTCTTT.

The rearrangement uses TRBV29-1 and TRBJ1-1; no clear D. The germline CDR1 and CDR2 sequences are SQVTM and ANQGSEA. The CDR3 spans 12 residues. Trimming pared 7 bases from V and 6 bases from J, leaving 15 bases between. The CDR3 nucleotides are TGCAGCGCTAGTGAAACATCCCCTGAAGCTTTCTTT. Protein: CSASETSPEAFF.

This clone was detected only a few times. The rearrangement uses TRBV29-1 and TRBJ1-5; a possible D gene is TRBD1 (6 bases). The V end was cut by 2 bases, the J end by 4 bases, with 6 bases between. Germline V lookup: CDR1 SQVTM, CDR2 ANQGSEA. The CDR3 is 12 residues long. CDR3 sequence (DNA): TGCAGCGTTGAAACAGGGAATCAGCCCCAGCATTTT. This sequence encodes CSVETGNQPQHF. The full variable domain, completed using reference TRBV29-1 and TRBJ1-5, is SAVISQKPSRDICQRGTSLTIQCQVDSQVTMMFWYRQQPGQSLTLIATANQGSEATYESGFVIDKFPISRPNLTFSTLTVSNMSPEDSSIYLCSVETGNQPQHFGDGTRLSIL.

CDR3 sequence reads: CASGTNRDLRGEQYF. CDR3 nucleotides: TGTGCCAGCGGCACCAACAGGGACCTTCGAGGAGAGCAGTACTTC. The rearrangement joins TRBV13 to TRBJ2-7; TRBD1 might be the D (6 bases). The germline CDR1 and CDR2 sequences are PRHDT and FYEKMQ (reference sequence). V gave up 8 bases and J gave up 7 bases, with 24 bases separating them. The CDR3 is 15 residues long.